Below, one T cell receptor beta chain is given with its context. The record originates from a study of radiation and T cells in renal cell carcinoma. As for the study in general: Nephrectomy followed 15 Gy stereotactic body radiation by 4 weeks.

Sequencing was performed with immunoSEQ multiplex PCR; in TCRdb, only in-frame clones are kept and a portion is missing. There are 94,000 or so clones in the sample; 65% to 85% occur only once, and around 6.7% lies in the top ten. Time point defined: baseline pretreatment blood. The treatment here: 15 Gy SBRT to primary tumor, nephrectomy 4 weeks later. Blood was sampled at baseline, 2 weeks and 4 weeks after SBRT. Germline loops: CDR1 SEHNR, CDR2 FQNEAQ (reference sequence). CDR3 length: 17 amino acids. The V and J ends lost 4 bases and 2 bases, in that order; junction bases with no gene match: 10. The chain joins TRBV7-9 to TRBJ2-1; TRBD2 matches 8 bases. The sequence was obtained from a man in his sixties with renal cell carcinoma. This specimen was blood, taken from a patient whose treatment included radiotherapy and nephrectomy. The CDR3 is CASSSPPAGDPYNEQFF. The CDR3 region has the DNA TGTGCCAGCAGCTCTCCCCCAGCGGGAGACCCCTACAATGAGCAGTTCTTC.